This T cell receptor (beta chain) was sequenced during a study of Graves' ophthalmopathy and Graves' hyperthyroidism. Looking at the study overall: Peripheral blood sampling occurred at initial diagnosis, before any treatment.

The CDR3 covers 14 residues. Trimming left V 0 bases short and J 6 bases short, with 11 bases between. Germline lookup yields CDR1 GTSNPN and CDR2 SVGIG (reference sequence). Many counts were recorded for this clonotype. Researchers took RNA transcripts and amplified TCR beta CDR3 regions from them. Following a first-round RT-PCR that used HTBI primers, a second-round multiplex PCR was carried out. In TCRdb, the multiplex PCR reads were re-called with MiXCR into one record per CDR3 protein. The data contain some 200,000 distinct CDR3 sequences, around 30% of them singletons. The sample comprised peripheral blood. The source of this sequence is a man aged 45-65 years with Graves' ophthalmopathy. This rearrangement joins TRBV30 to TRBJ2-2, with D possibly being TRBD1 (8 bases). The CDR3 DNA is TGTGCCTGGAGTGTACAGGGGGGGGCCGGGGAGCTGTTTTTT. This sequence encodes CAWSVQGGAGELFF.